This T cell receptor beta chain was observed in a study of cytomegalovirus exposure and HLA in healthy donors. The V and J ends lost 0 bases and 0 bases respectively, with 12 bases between them. This CDR3 region has 17 residues. From germline, CDR1 is SGHDT and CDR2 YYEEEE. A multiplex PCR was run with 60 Vbeta primers and 13 Jbeta primers. Clones were read by immunoSEQ multiplex PCR, and TCRdb kept only the in-frame ones, dropping some. In the table there are over 200,000 clones, 70% to 85% of which are singletons. General observations from the study: Later analysis revealed greater clonal expansion in HLA-associated TCR beta chains than in equally common others. The classifier reportedly diagnosed cytomegalovirus status with high sensitivity and specificity. Most likely, a cluster of highly shared sequence variants arose as a sequencing artifact. As confirmed in vitro, a few CMV-associated chains were specific for CMV antigens.

A word on this clone: Its antigen is not known.

The source material was PBMCs. This chain uses TRBV5-6 with TRBJ2-2; tentative D call: TRBD2 (7 bases). The source is a woman aged 40 to 49 in good health and CMV-seronegative. CDR3 sequence (DNA): TGTGCCAGCAGCTTGGCGGGGCGGGGGCCGAACACCGGGGAGCTGTTTTTT. It encodes CASSLAGRGPNTGELFF.